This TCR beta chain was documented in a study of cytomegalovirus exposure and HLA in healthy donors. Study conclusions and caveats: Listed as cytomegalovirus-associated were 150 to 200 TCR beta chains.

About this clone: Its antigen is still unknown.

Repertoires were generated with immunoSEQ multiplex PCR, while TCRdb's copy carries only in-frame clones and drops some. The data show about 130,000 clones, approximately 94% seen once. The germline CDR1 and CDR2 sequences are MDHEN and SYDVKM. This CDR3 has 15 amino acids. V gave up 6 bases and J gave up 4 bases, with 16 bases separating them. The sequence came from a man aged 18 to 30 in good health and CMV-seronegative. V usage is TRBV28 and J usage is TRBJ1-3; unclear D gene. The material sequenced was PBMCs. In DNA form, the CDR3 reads TGTGCCAGCAGCCTACAGTTTCGCTCGGGAAACACCATATATTTT. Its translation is CASSLQFRSGNTIYF.